Presented here are 11 T cell receptor beta chains from one specimen sequenced in a study of molecular identifiers for immune sequencing clone quantification. TCRdb recomputed calls from the PCR reads with MiXCR, one row per CDR3 protein. The sample holds about 640,000 distinct CDR3 sequences; 15% to 20% are singletons and the top ten take 0.75% to 0.95%. Sequenced: naive CD8+ T cells from blood, with Jurkat cell RNA spiked in. Subset indicated: FACS-sorted CD8+CD4-CCR7+CD45RA+ naive T cells. Receptor source: a human donor in good health. Some libraries in this study had Jurkat cell RNA spiked in.

The chain uses TRBV4-3 and TRBJ1-6; TRBD1 matches at 7 bases. This CDR3 has 17 residues. Trimming took 2 bases from V and 5 from J; bases not matched to a gene: 9. Germline V CDR1 and CDR2: LGHNA, YSLEER. The CDR3 DNA sequence: TGCGCCAGCAGCCAATCTTACAGGGGTCTCGATAATTCACCCCTCCACTTT. Protein: CASSQSYRGLDNSPLHF.

The chain carries TRBV7-8 and TRBJ2-5, with 11 bases aligning to TRBD1. The germline gives CDR1 SGHVS, CDR2 FQNEAQ. The junction had 6 bases not matched to a gene; V was cut back by 4 bases and J by 2 bases. The CDR3 contains 16 residues. The CDR3 bases are TGTGCCAGCAGCTCAACCGGGACAGGGGGACAAGAGACCCAGTACTTC. This sequence encodes CASSSTGTGGQETQYF.

Of note for this clonotype: One end of the junction varies from germline; a read error may be responsible. CDR3: CAGSPYTGELFF. The CDR3 coding sequence is TGTGCCGGCAGTCCCTACACCGGGGAGCTGTTTTTT. V gene TRBV28 combines with J gene TRBJ2-2; D gene uncertain. Per germline, CDR1 MDHEN and CDR2 SYDVKM. The CDR3 consists of 12 residues.

Of note for this clonotype: A much more abundant neighbour one base away suggests this may be a read error. The J gene is TRBJ1-4, the V gene TRBV7-9; 8 bases agree with TRBD1. The CDR3 spans 16 residues. Trimming took 8 bases from V and 4 from J; bases not matched to a gene: 12. Germline V gene data show CDR1 as SEHNR and CDR2 as FQNEAQ (reference sequence). DNA of the CDR3: TGTGCCAGCGGCTACCGGACAGGGAGAGATAATGAAAAACTGTTTTTT. Its protein is CASGYRTGRDNEKLFF.

This clonotype turned up a few times. This chain uses TRBV6-1 with TRBJ2-7; TRBD1 matches at 8 bases. CDR1 and CDR2 (germline): MNHNS, SASEGT. Trimming took 10 bases from V and 0 from J; bases not matched to a gene: 11. The CDR3 sequence is 15 residues long. This chain's CDR3 is CAITPGQDFSYEQYF. CDR3 sequence (DNA): TGTGCCATTACACCGGGACAGGACTTCTCCTACGAGCAGTACTTC.

Worth noting for this clonotype: One junction end disagrees with the germline gene, perhaps due to a read error. The chain uses TRBV6-2 or TRBV6-3 and TRBJ2-3; 9 bases map to TRBD2. Germline-derived CDR1 and CDR2 are MNHEY and SVGEGT. The CDR3 has 15 residues. The CDR3 sequence: CASGYEAGGPDTQYF. The CDR3 bases are TGTGCCAGCGGTTACGAAGCGGGGGGCCCAGATACGCAGTATTTT.

The chain recombines TRBV6-5 with TRBJ2-3, with D perhaps TRBD1 (5 bases). Germline CDR1 MNHEY, CDR2 SVGAGI. Trimming cost V 0 bases and J 5 bases, with 15 bases left between them. The CDR3 spans 16 residues. The CDR3 sequence is CASSYSTVARLDTQYF. The DNA for the CDR3 is TGTGCCAGCAGTTACTCGACAGTAGCAAGATTAGATACGCAGTATTTT.

The chain combines TRBV12-3 or TRBV12-4 with TRBJ1-2, with 10 bases aligning to TRBD1. The CDR3 contains 12 residues. V gave up 10 bases and J gave up 4 bases; unmatched junction bases: 3. The CDR3 DNA reads TGTGCCACCGGACAGGGGGGCTATGGCTACACCTTC. It specifies CATGQGGYGYTF.

This chain uses TRBV9 with TRBJ2-7; 10 positions agree with TRBD2. This CDR3 is built from 14 residues. The trim removed 1 base at V and 6 bases at J, leaving 4 bases unmatched. CDR1 SGDLS and CDR2 YYNGEE come from the germline V gene. This CDR3 reads CASSVTSGVSEQYF. The CDR3 nucleotides are TGTGCCAGCAGCGTAACTAGCGGGGTTAGCGAGCAGTACTTC.

This clonotype was counted ten times or more. V and J are TRBV5-4 and TRBJ2-7; D not resolved. Trimming stripped 1 base from V and 1 base from J, with 6 bases between. Germline V gives CDR1 SGHNT, CDR2 YYREEE (reference sequence). CDR3 length: 13 residues. The DNA for the CDR3 is TGTGCCAGCAGCTTGAGCGAGTCCTACGAGCAGTACTTC. As protein: CASSLSESYEQYF.

This clonotype was recorded at least ten times. This rearrangement joins TRBV7-8 to TRBJ2-3, with 11 bases lining up with TRBD2. The CDR3 spans 18 residues. The V and J ends lost 1 base and 0 bases, in that order; junction bases with no gene match: 6. Germline values: CDR1 SGHVS, CDR2 FQNEAQ. The CDR3 here is CASSLELAGAHSTDTQYF. As DNA, the CDR3 is TGTGCCAGCAGCTTAGAACTAGCGGGGGCCCATAGCACAGATACGCAGTATTTT.